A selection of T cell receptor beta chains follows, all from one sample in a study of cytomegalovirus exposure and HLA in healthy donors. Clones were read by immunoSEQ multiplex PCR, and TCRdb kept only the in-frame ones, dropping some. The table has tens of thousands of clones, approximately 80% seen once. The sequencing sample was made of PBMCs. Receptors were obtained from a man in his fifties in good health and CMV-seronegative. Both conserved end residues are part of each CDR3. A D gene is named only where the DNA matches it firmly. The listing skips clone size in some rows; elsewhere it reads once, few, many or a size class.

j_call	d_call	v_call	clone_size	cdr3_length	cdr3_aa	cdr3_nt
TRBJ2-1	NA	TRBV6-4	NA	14	CASSDLHSGNEQFF	TGTGCCAGCAGTGACCTACATAGCGGCAATGAGCAGTTCTTC
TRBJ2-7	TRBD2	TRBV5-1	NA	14	CASTSGWGGYEQYF	TGCGCCAGCACGTCGGGGTGGGGGGGTTACGAGCAGTACTTC
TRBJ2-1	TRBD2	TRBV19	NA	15	CASSIMAGGPNEQFF	TGTGCCAGTAGTATAATGGCGGGAGGGCCCAATGAGCAGTTCTTC
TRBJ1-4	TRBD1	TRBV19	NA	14	CADLGQGCNEKLFF	TGTGCCGATTTGGGACAGGGGTGTAATGAAAAACTGTTTTTT
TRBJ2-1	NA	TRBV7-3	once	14	CASSLTKGRDEQFF	TGTGCCAGCAGCTTAACAAAAGGCAGGGATGAGCAGTTCTTC
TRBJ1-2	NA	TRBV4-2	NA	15	CASSQGRTENYGYTF	TGTGCCAGCAGCCAAGGCCGGACAGAAAACTATGGCTACACCTTC
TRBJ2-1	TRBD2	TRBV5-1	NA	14	CASSLPGLENEQFF	TGCGCCAGCAGCCTCCCGGGACTAGAAAATGAGCAGTTCTTC
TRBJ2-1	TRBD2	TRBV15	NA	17	CATSRTRGGWANNEQFF	TGTGCCACCAGCAGGACTCGCGGGGGGTGGGCAAACAATGAGCAGTTCTTC
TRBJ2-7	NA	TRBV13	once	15	CASSSTLDSDYEQYF	TGTGCCAGCAGCTCTACCTTAGACAGCGACTACGAGCAGTACTTC
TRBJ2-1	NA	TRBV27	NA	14	CASRLTSSYNEQFF	TGTGCCAGCAGGCTCACTAGCTCCTACAATGAGCAGTTCTTC
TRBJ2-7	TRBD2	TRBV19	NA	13	CARSPGLAREQYF	TGTGCCAGATCACCGGGACTAGCGAGGGAGCAGTACTTC
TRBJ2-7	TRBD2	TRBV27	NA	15	CASSFRGGSSYEQYF	TGTGCCAGCAGTTTTCGCGGGGGGAGCTCCTACGAGCAGTACTTC
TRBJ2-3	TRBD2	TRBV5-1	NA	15	CASSPDGGRGDTQYF	TGCGCCAGCAGCCCCGACGGCGGGAGGGGGGATACGCAGTATTTT
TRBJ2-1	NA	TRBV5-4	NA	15	CASSLAEWSVNEQFF	TGTGCCAGCAGCTTGGCCGAGTGGAGCGTCAATGAGCAGTTCTTC
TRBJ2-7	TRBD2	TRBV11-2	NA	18	CASSLRTSGAYYSYEQYF	TGTGCCAGCAGCTTACGGACTAGCGGGGCCTATTACTCCTACGAGCAGTACTTC
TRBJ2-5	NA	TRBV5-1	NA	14	CASSLREGRETQYF	TGCGCCAGCAGCTTGCGCGAGGGTCGGGAGACCCAGTACTTC
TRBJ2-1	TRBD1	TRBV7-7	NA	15	CASSRAGTGGNEQFF	TGTGCTAGCAGCCGCGCCGGGACAGGGGGCAATGAGCAGTTCTTC
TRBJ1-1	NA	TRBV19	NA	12	CASSGGFTEAFF	TGTGCCAGTAGTGGGGGGTTTACTGAAGCTTTCTTT
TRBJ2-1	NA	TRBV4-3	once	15	CASSQETESYNEQFF	TGCGCCAGCAGCCAAGAAACCGAGTCCTACAATGAGCAGTTCTTC
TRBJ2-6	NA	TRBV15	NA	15	CAAQGGGAGANVLTF	TGTGCCGCCCAGGGGGGAGGAGCTGGGGCCAACGTCCTGACTTTC
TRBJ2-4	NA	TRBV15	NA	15	CATSTKLVAKNIQYF	TGTGCCACCAGCACAAAGCTAGTGGCCAAAAACATTCAGTACTTC
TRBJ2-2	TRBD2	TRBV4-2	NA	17	CASSQGSGGGWTGELFF	TGTGCCAGCAGCCAAGGTTCGGGGGGAGGGTGGACCGGGGAGCTGTTTTTT
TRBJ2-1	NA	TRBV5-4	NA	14	CASSLDAGMNEQFF	TGTGCCAGCAGCTTGGATGCGGGGATGAATGAGCAGTTCTTC
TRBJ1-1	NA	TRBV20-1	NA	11	CSARGGTEAFF	TGCAGTGCTAGAGGCGGGACTGAAGCTTTCTTT
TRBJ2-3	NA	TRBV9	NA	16	CASSPHSREPTDTQYF	TGTGCCAGCAGCCCGCACTCCAGGGAACCCACAGATACGCAGTATTTT
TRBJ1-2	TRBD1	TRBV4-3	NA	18	CASSQEKFRGQLQGGYTF	TGCGCCAGCAGCCAAGAAAAGTTTAGGGGACAGCTCCAGGGGGGCTACACCTTC
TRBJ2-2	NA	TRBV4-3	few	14	CASSQVSRTGELFF	TGCGCCAGCAGCCAAGTAAGCCGCACCGGGGAGCTGTTTTTT
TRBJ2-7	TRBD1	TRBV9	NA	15	CASSAQQGVSHEQYF	TGTGCCAGCAGCGCCCAACAGGGGGTAAGCCACGAGCAGTACTTC